Described below is a single T cell receptor (beta chain) sequence and its context. The repertoire was sequenced with immunoSEQ multiplex PCR; TCRdb's copy has only in-frame clones and lacks some. The table has 85,000 to 130,000 clones, 85% to 95% seen once. This entry comes from a study of T cell changes during pregnancy in multiple sclerosis. Germline V gives CDR1 SNHLY, CDR2 FYNNEI. The V gene end was trimmed by 6 bases and the J gene end by 1 base; junction bases not matched to a gene: 23. This CDR3 is 21 amino acids long. The chain employs TRBV2 and TRBJ2-2; 7 bases are shared with TRBD1. The material was peripheral blood, obtained in the second trimester of pregnancy. This clonotype originated in a female donor with multiple sclerosis, enrolled in a pregnancy study. CDR3 sequence: CASSTGGRVKMGQLNTGELFF. For the CDR3, the DNA is TGTGCCAGCAGCACTGGCGGGCGGGTAAAAATGGGACAGCTGAACACCGGGGAGCTGTTTTTT.